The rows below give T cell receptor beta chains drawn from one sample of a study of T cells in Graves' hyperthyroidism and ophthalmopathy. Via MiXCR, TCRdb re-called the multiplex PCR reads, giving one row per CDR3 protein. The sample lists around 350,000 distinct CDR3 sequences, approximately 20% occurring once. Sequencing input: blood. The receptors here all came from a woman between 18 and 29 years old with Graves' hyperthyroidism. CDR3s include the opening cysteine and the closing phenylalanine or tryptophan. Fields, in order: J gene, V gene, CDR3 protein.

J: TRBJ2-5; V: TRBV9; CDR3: CASSGLTGIQETQYF
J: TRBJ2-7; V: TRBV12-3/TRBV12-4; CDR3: CASSLIQGKDEQYF
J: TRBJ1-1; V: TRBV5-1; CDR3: CASSLGGGNTEAFF
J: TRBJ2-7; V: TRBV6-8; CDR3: CASQEGPSGPHEQYF
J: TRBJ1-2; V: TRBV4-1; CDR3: CASSQGPGLRIYGYTF
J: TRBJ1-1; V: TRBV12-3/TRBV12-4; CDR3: CASSLAVEGGVAFF
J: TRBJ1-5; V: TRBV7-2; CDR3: CASSLAGQNHQPQHF
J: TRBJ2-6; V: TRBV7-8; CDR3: CASSLELLISGANVLTF
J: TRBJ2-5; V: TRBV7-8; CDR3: CASSPRLAGGRIQETQYF
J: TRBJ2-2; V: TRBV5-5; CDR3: CASSSGGQVNTGELFF
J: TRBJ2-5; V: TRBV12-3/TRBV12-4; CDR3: CASRRGPRETQYF
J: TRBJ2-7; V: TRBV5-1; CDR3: CASSLVPPSYEQYF
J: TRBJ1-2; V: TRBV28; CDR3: CASSIQNRGSYTF
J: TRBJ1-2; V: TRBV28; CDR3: CASSLAGTSYGYTF
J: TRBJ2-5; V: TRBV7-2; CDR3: CASSLAGRGTLQETQYF